This T cell receptor beta chain appears in the sequencing data of a study of human CD8 memory T cell subsets. The CDR3 is 13 amino acids. Germline V gene lookup returns CDR1 SNHLY and CDR2 FYNNEI. Total CD8+ T cells were enriched by a separation that was negative and magnetic. TCR beta libraries were made by UMI-labeled 5' RACE. For each CDR3 protein, TCRdb gives one entry from its re-call of the 5' RACE reads, without DNA. This repertoire comprises a few thousand distinct CDR3 sequences; its ten largest clones make up 28%. The genes are TRBV2 and TRBJ2-2. This TCR derives from a human donor in good health. The sequenced sample was CD8+ effector memory T cells (TEM) sorted from PBMCs. The subset is: effector memory CD8 T cells, CCR7- CD45RO+ CD95+. CDR3: CASSGGVTGELFF. Full variable domain (outside the CDR3, taken from reference TRBV2 and TRBJ2-2): EPEVTQTPSHQVTQMGQEVILRCVPISNHLYFYWYRQILGQKVEFLVSFYNNEISEKSEIFDDQFSVERPDGSNFTLKIRSTKLEDSAMYFCASSGGVTGELFFGEGSRLTVL.